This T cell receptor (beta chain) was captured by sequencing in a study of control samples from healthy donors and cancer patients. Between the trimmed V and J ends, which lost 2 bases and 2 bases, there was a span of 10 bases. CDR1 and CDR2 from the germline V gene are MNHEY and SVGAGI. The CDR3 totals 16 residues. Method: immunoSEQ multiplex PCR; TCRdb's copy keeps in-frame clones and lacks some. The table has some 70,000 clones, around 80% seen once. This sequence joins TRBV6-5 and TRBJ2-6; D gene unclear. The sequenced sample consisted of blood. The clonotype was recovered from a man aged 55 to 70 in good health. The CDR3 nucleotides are TGTGCCAGCAGTTACAATCGGGCACCTGGGGCCAACGTCCTGACTTTC. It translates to CASSYNRAPGANVLTF.